This T cell receptor (beta chain) was identified during a study of cytomegalovirus exposure and HLA in healthy donors. PCR primers comprised 60 Vbeta and 13 Jbeta primers. The table came from immunoSEQ multiplex PCR; TCRdb's copy has only in-frame clones and leaves some out. The repertoire includes about 130,000 clones, 75% to 90% of them detected once, and 1% sits in the top ten. The germline V gene encodes CDR1 LNHDA and CDR2 SQIVND (reference sequence). The V end was cut by 3 bases, the J end by 1 base, with 7 bases between. The CDR3 consists of 14 residues. The sample taken for sequencing was PBMCs. This receptor was identified in a man aged 40-50 years in good health and CMV-seronegative. This chain joins TRBV19 and TRBJ1-5; D might be TRBD1 (5 bases). CDR3 sequence reads: CASSIQGSNQPQHF. The DNA for the CDR3 is TGTGCCAGTAGTATCCAGGGAAGCAATCAGCCCCAGCATTTT.